The clone carrying this TCR beta chain was found many times. Its target is not known. The data were taken from a study of T cells in Graves' hyperthyroidism and ophthalmopathy. Study summary: Peripheral blood was secured at the point of initial diagnosis, before any treatment. Study conclusions and caveats: Appearing also in blood were most of the thyroid clonotypes expanded above 0.001.

Graves' hyperthyroidism is called stable when ophthalmopathy does not progress within 18 months. The diagnostic basis comprised clinical symptoms, serum thyroxine and TRAb, thyroid ultrasound and orbital computed tomography. This CDR3 spans 12 amino acids. Trimming left V 7 bases short and J 9 bases short, with 13 bases between. What was amplified from RNA transcripts were TCR beta CDR3 regions. The TCR CDR3 was amplified in a first-round RT-PCR using the HTBI primer set. TCRdb ran MiXCR on the multiplex PCR reads and lists one entry per CDR3 protein. The sample carries about 400,000 distinct CDR3 sequences, 14% to 15% recorded once.

The V and J genes are TRBV12-3 or TRBV12-4 and TRBJ2-1, with D perhaps matching TRBD1 or TRBD2 (5 bases each). This clonotype originated in a woman aged 30 to 39 with Graves' hyperthyroidism. Source material: blood. CDR3 sequence reads: CASMHGTSEQFF. In DNA, the CDR3 is TGTGCCAGCATGCACGGGACCAGTGAGCAGTTCTTC.